One and the same sample provided the 3 T cell receptor beta chains below, sequenced in a study of shared clonotypes between healthy human individuals. Produced via immunoSEQ multiplex PCR; TCRdb's table is partial and in-frame only. The table has roughly 2 million clones, over 85% seen once; the top ten hold 0.13%. Input material: naive CD4+ T cells sorted from blood. Subset of the sample: CD45RA+ positively selected. All receptors come from a man between 18 and 35 years old in good health.

This chain joins TRBV7-9 and TRBJ2-7, with 8 bases identical to TRBD1. The length of the CDR3 is 17 residues. Looked up from germline, CDR1 is SEHNR and CDR2 is FQNEAQ (reference sequence). The junction had 17 bases not matched to a gene; V was cut back by 5 bases and J by 5 bases. The CDR3 reads CASSPRRGQGTPDEQYF. DNA for the CDR3: TGTGCCAGCAGCCCTAGACGTGGACAGGGCACCCCGGACGAGCAGTACTTC.

J is TRBJ2-7 and V is TRBV2; 7 nucleotides agree with TRBD1. The CDR3 spans 13 residues. CDR1 is SNHLY, CDR2 FYNNEI, per germline. The V segment lost 6 bases and the J segment 5 bases; nucleotides outside the gene matches: 7. CDR3 region: CASRKETGHEQYF. CDR3 DNA sequence: TGTGCCAGCAGGAAGGAGACAGGGCACGAGCAGTACTTC.

The chain recombines TRBV10-3 with TRBJ2-1, with 8 bases lining up with TRBD1. Looked up from germline, CDR1 is ENHRY and CDR2 is SYGVKD. V lost 7 bases, J lost 0 bases, and 8 bases stayed unmatched. The CDR3 has 16 amino acids. The CDR3 loop reads CAITRDRSDSYNEQFF. The CDR3 region has the DNA TGTGCCATCACTCGGGACAGGTCCGACTCCTACAATGAGCAGTTCTTC.